This T cell receptor (beta chain) came from a study of blood T cell repertoires in COVID-19. Study summary: Samples came from the United States, Italy and Spain, spanning acute and convalescent COVID-19. Sample material is recorded as cDNA or gDNA derived from T cells, B-cell-depleted T cells, or PBMCs.

Two negative PCRs, clearance, or symptom resolution were required of recovered Cohort 3 donors. V shed 3 bases and J 0 bases; nucleotides not matched to a gene: 10. The CDR3 contains 17 residues. Germline CDR1 reads KGHSY; CDR2 reads FQNENV. Repertoires were generated with immunoSEQ multiplex PCR, while TCRdb's copy carries only in-frame clones and drops some. The sample holds 200,000 to 250,000 clones, 65% to 85% seen once. The receptor comes from a woman aged 55-70 years who had recovered from COVID-19. V gene TRBV16 combines with J gene TRBJ1-2, with 7 nucleotides matching TRBD1. Sequencing was done on a sample of PBMCs or T cells enriched from blood (not recorded which). In nucleotides, the CDR3 is TGTGCCAGCAGCCAGCCGGGACAGTTAACAGCTAACTATGGCTACACCTTC. This encodes CASSQPGQLTANYGYTF.